The next 3 T cell receptor beta chains were all read from a single sample in a study of shared clonotypes between healthy human individuals (dated by TCRdb to about 2020). The library was made by the immunoSEQ multiplex PCR assay. In TCRdb, the immuneACCESS table is reduced to in-frame sequences with V and J assigned. These tables do not hold every clone; where another copy was compared, an unresolved V gene accounts for under half, and the others remain unexplained. This sample comprises about 1.5 million clones, around 98% of them detected only once. The biggest ten clones account for around 0.47% of the sample. Sequenced input: naive CD4+ T cells sorted from blood. Sample cell subset or site, as interpreted from the label and publication: CD45RA+ positively selected. The receptor set was obtained from a young man in good health.

V usage is TRBV30 and J usage is TRBJ1-5; TRBD1 aligns across 8 bases. Per germline, CDR1 GTSNPN and CDR2 SVGIG (reference sequence). The CDR3 is 16 amino acids. The junction had 12 bases not matched to a gene; V was cut back by 2 bases and J by 6 bases. The CDR3 sequence: CAWSITGGTGGQPQHF. DNA of the CDR3: TGTGCCTGGAGTATTACGGGAGGGACAGGCGGTCAGCCCCAGCATTTT.

V is TRBV5-4 and J is TRBJ1-4; D is unclear. The CDR3 loop spans 12 amino acids. Trimming pared 1 base from V and 4 bases from J, leaving 2 bases between. Per germline, CDR1 SGHNT and CDR2 YYREEE (reference sequence). The chain's CDR3 is CASSLNNEKLFF. The CDR3 DNA is TGTGCCAGCAGCTTGAATAATGAAAAACTGTTTTTT. Supplemented by reference TRBV5-4 and TRBJ1-4, the full variable domain reads ETGVTQSPTHLIKTRGQQVTLRCSSQSGHNTVSWYQQALGQGPQFIFQYYREEENGRGNFPPRFSGLQFPNYSSELNVNALELDDSALYLCASSLNNEKLFFGSGTQLSVL.

The rearrangement links TRBV7-2 to TRBJ2-2; the D is unclear. Trimming took 2 bases from V and 6 from J, leaving 13 bases between them. Germline loops: CDR1 SGHTA, CDR2 FQGNSA. The CDR3 is 15 residues long. Here the CDR3 reads CASSLSVGSAGELFF. The DNA for the CDR3 is TGTGCCAGCAGCTTAAGCGTGGGGTCGGCCGGGGAGCTGTTTTTT. Supplemented by reference TRBV7-2 and TRBJ2-2, the full variable domain reads GAGVSQSPSNKVTEKGKDVELRCDPISGHTALYWYRQSLGQGLEFLIYFQGNSAPDKSGLPSDRFSAERTGGSVSTLTIQRTQQEDSAVYLCASSLSVGSAGELFFGEGSRLTVL.